Listed here are 21 T cell receptor beta chains from one sample, sequenced in a study of T cells expressing NK-cell markers. TCRdb re-analyzed the 5' RACE reads; it lists each CDR3 protein once, without DNA. This sample lists almost 450,000 distinct CDR3 sequences; its ten largest clones have roughly 8%. Sequencing was performed on blood T cells: a sorted CD56 or NKG2C T cell subset, CD4+ or CD8+ T cells, or bulk PBMC T cells (not recorded which). The receptors were gathered from a woman between 18 and 70 years old in good health.

The V and J genes are TRBV19 and TRBJ2-3; TCRdb outputs TRBD2, but without DNA this stays unchecked. The V gene's germline CDR1 is LNHDA and CDR2 SQIVND (reference sequence). The CDR3 has 14 amino acids. The CDR3 region is CASSIGAGEDTQYF.

V gene TRBV29-1 combines with J gene TRBJ2-5; the TCRdb D gene call, TRBD1, has no DNA to confirm it. CDR1 and CDR2 from the germline V gene are SQVTM and ANQGSEA. The CDR3 spans 15 residues. This CDR3 reads CSVGKNRGAQETQYF.

The chain joins TRBV2 to TRBJ1-3. This CDR3 has 15 amino acids. CDR1 is SNHLY, CDR2 FYNNEI, per germline. CDR3 region: CASSEGSAPGNTIYF.

The chain has TRBV20-1 and TRBJ2-1; TCRdb reports TRBD2, a call that lacks DNA to check it against. This CDR3 is 13 amino acids long. Germline CDR1 is DFQATT and CDR2 is SNEGSKA (reference sequence). The CDR3 reads CSATPPGPGEQFF.

CDR3 sequence reads: CAISEAPPGTVQNTEAFF. This chain joins TRBV10-3 and TRBJ1-1; TCRdb's D call, TRBD1, is unchecked because there is no DNA. Germline CDR1 ENHRY, CDR2 SYGVKD. The CDR3 is made up of 18 amino acids.

The rearrangement uses TRBV27 and TRBJ1-1; TCRdb picks TRBD1, but there is no DNA to check that call. The CDR3 sequence is 14 residues long. Per germline, CDR1 MNHEY and CDR2 SMNVEV (reference sequence). CDR3 in amino acids: CASSHRGANTEAFF.

J is TRBJ1-1 and V is TRBV9. This CDR3 comprises 14 residues. Per germline, CDR1 SGDLS and CDR2 YYNGEE. The CDR3 loop reads CASSPDVGNTEAFF.

CDR3: CASSLVGAAGELFF. V gene TRBV11-2 combines with J gene TRBJ2-2; the TRBD1 assignment by TCRdb is unverifiable without DNA. This CDR3 has 14 amino acids. In germline, CDR1 is SGHAT, CDR2 FQNNGV.

The chain couples TRBV12-3 or TRBV12-4 to TRBJ2-1; as DNA is missing, the TRBD2 call by TCRdb cannot be tested. The CDR3 covers 15 residues. CDR3 protein: CASRLGLGDYNEQFF.

J is TRBJ2-7 and V is TRBV6-2 or TRBV6-3; the TCRdb call, TRBD1, lacks DNA for checking. CDR1 MNHEY and CDR2 SVGEGT come from the germline V gene. There are 14 residues in the CDR3. This CDR3 reads CASNVGGAAYEQYF.

CDR3 in amino acids: CTSSQEMGQSNQPQHF. The rearrangement links TRBV1 to TRBJ1-5; no DNA is available, so the TRBD1 call from TCRdb remains unchecked. TRBV1 corresponds to a pseudogene. The CDR3 is made up of 16 amino acids.

The V and J genes are TRBV27 and TRBJ2-3; checking the TCRdb D call of TRBD2 is not possible without DNA. The CDR3 extends over 15 amino acids. CDR1 and CDR2 from the germline V gene are MNHEY and SMNVEV (reference sequence). CDR3 sequence reads: CASSPRSGVTDTQYF.

This chain uses TRBV12-3 or TRBV12-4 with TRBJ2-3; no DNA is available, so the TRBD2 call from TCRdb remains unchecked. The CDR3 has 15 residues. The CDR3 spells CASSLGRMGTDTQYF.

The chain carries TRBV19 and TRBJ2-6; TCRdb's D call, TRBD1, is unchecked because there is no DNA. Germline V gene lookup returns CDR1 LNHDA and CDR2 SQIVND (reference sequence). CDR3 length: 15 amino acids. The CDR3 sequence is CASTRDRYGANVLTF.

The chain employs TRBV15 and TRBJ2-3; TCRdb returns TRBD2, unconfirmable since there is no DNA. Germline CDR1 LNHNV, CDR2 YYDKDF (reference sequence). The CDR3 loop spans 14 amino acids. CDR3 in amino acids: CAEQAGAGVDTQYF.

The V and J genes are TRBV7-9 and TRBJ2-3; TCRdb reports TRBD1, a call that lacks DNA to check it against. The CDR3 runs to 14 residues. Germline assignment: CDR1 SEHNR and CDR2 FQNEAQ (reference sequence). The CDR3 sequence is CASSAGQGADTQYF.

This chain links TRBV20-1 with TRBJ2-5; without DNA, the TCRdb call of TRBD1 cannot be checked. Germline CDR1 is DFQATT and CDR2 is SNEGSKA (reference sequence). CDR3 length: 16 residues. The CDR3 reads CSAPRGWDSHPETQYF.

The chain has TRBV11-2 and TRBJ2-2; the D gene TCRdb calls, TRBD2, cannot be checked with no DNA. Germline CDR1 reads SGHAT; CDR2 reads FQNNGV. There are 15 residues in the CDR3. CDR3 protein: CASSHTGLASRELFF.

The chain uses TRBV12-3 or TRBV12-4 and TRBJ2-2; with no DNA, the TCRdb D assignment of TRBD1 cannot be verified. CDR3 size: 15 residues. CDR3 residues: CASSWKGTVVFELFF.

CDR3: CASSPLAGALSTDTQYF. The rearrangement uses TRBV7-8 and TRBJ2-3; TCRdb gives TRBD2 as the D gene, but with no DNA this cannot be confirmed. CDR1 is SGHVS and CDR2 is FQNEAQ in the germline V gene. The length of the CDR3 is 17 residues.

The V call is TRBV7-9, the J call TRBJ1-1. CDR1 and CDR2 from the germline V gene are SEHNR and FQNEAQ (reference sequence). This CDR3 is 13 amino acids long. CDR3 sequence: CASTRREDTEAFF.